The sequence of this T cell receptor beta chain was determined in a study of T cells in Graves' hyperthyroidism and ophthalmopathy. Study-level findings and limits: In the blood, most expanded thyroid clonotypes above 0.001 appeared as well.

In this sample, this clonotype turned up many times. Its specificity is unknown. RNA transcripts served as the template for amplifying TCR beta CDR3 regions. In the first-round RT-PCR of the TCR CDR3, the HTBI primer set was used. MiXCR was run by TCRdb on the multiplex PCR reads, yielding one entry per CDR3 protein. The sample lists about 700,000 distinct CDR3 sequences, 40% to 55% seen once, with less than 9% in the top ten. Criteria for exclusion of patients were uncontrolled infection, other autoimmune disease, pregnancy or lactation. In making diagnoses, clinical symptoms, serum thyroxine and TRAb, thyroid ultrasound and orbital computed tomography were all used. V lost 4 bases to trimming and J lost 7 bases, with 13 bases between them. The CDR3 extends over 13 amino acids. CDR1 and CDR2 from the germline V gene are WSHSY and SAAADI.

Sequenced: peripheral blood or thyroid tissue (not recorded which). J is TRBJ1-2 and V is TRBV10-2; D gene unclear. This sequence originates from an adult man with Graves' disease, either hyperthyroidism or ophthalmopathy (not recorded which). CDR3 DNA sequence: TGCGCCAGCAGTGGGCTTGGAGGTGGTGGCTACACCTTC. Translation gives CASSGLGGGGYTF.